Shown below are 9 T cell receptor beta chains from a single sample sequenced in a study of T cell changes during pregnancy in multiple sclerosis. Assay used: immunoSEQ multiplex PCR; TCRdb lists only in-frame clones, some missing. The table records about 43,000 clones, around 90% of them present only once. The material sequenced was peripheral blood, taken in the first trimester of pregnancy. The receptors stem from a female donor in good health, enrolled as a control in a pregnancy study.

The chain joins TRBV18 to TRBJ1-3; 9 bases match TRBD1. V was clipped by 3 bases and J by 0 bases; unmatched bases: 3. The CDR3 runs 16 residues. Germline assignment: CDR1 KGHSH and CDR2 LQKENI. The CDR3 spells CASSPTGGFSGNTIYF. CDR3 in DNA: TGTGCCAGCTCACCTACAGGGGGCTTCTCTGGAAACACCATATATTTT.

V and J are TRBV5-8 and TRBJ2-2; a weak D match, TRBD1 (5 bases). The germline CDR1 and CDR2 sequences are SGHTS and YDEGEE. Trimming pared 7 bases from V and 2 bases from J, leaving 12 bases between. CDR3 length: 14 amino acids. The CDR3 loop reads CASGDRFNTGELFF. CDR3 in DNA: TGTGCCAGCGGAGACAGATTCAACACCGGGGAGCTGTTTTTT. Full variable domain (outside the CDR3, taken from reference TRBV5-8 and TRBJ2-2): EAGVTQSPTHLIKTRGQQATLRCSPISGHTSVYWYQQALGLGLQFLLWYDEGEERNRGNFPPRFSGRQFPNYSSELNVNALELEDSALYLCASGDRFNTGELFFGEGSRLTVL.

J is TRBJ2-2 and V is TRBV5-1; tentative D call: TRBD1 (6 bases). Per the germline V gene, CDR1 is SGHRS and CDR2 is YFSETQ. This CDR3 is 13 amino acids long. Trimming shortened V by 6 bases and J by 9 bases, and 15 bases separated the two germline ends. The CDR3: CASTSGQGRELFF. The CDR3 DNA reads as TGCGCCAGCACCTCTGGGCAGGGGCGGGAGCTGTTTTTT.

This rearrangement joins TRBV27 to TRBJ1-1; 8 nucleotides line up with TRBD1. The CDR3 has 15 amino acids. The trim removed 2 bases at V and 0 bases at J, leaving 2 bases unmatched. Germline assignment: CDR1 MNHEY and CDR2 SMNVEV (reference sequence). The CDR3, as DNA: TGTGCCAGCAGTTTAGGGGACAGGTTGAACACTGAAGCTTTCTTT. Its protein is CASSLGDRLNTEAFF.

As concerns this clone: The junction and the germline gene differ at one end; a read error may be behind it. CDR3 loop: CVSSWSTSSYEQYF. For the CDR3, the DNA is TGTGTCAGCAGCTGGTCAACTAGTTCCTACGAGCAGTACTTC. The chain has TRBV5-6 and TRBJ2-7; maybe TRBD2 (5 bases). The CDR3 has 14 residues. CDR1 is SGHDT and CDR2 is YYEEEE in the germline V gene.

A single count supports this clone. The chain recombines TRBV7-2 with TRBJ2-2, with 7 bases aligning to TRBD2. CDR3 length: 15 amino acids. Per the germline V gene, CDR1 is SGHTA and CDR2 is FQGNSA. Germline trimming cut 5 bases from V and 2 bases from J; bases unmatched to any gene: 5. CDR3 in amino acids: CASSPRGVNTGELFF. The CDR3 nucleotides are TGTGCCAGCAGCCCACGGGGGGTCAACACCGGGGAGCTGTTTTTT.

The rearrangement joins TRBV19 to TRBJ2-3, with 9 bases aligning to TRBD1. CDR1 and CDR2 from the germline V gene are LNHDA and SQIVND (reference sequence). With 6 bases clipped from V and 3 bases from J, the junction kept 10 bases outside the gene matches. The length of the CDR3 is 16 residues. CDR3 region: CASRLQQGARTDTQYF. DNA for the CDR3: TGTGCCAGTAGACTTCAACAGGGGGCAAGAACAGATACGCAGTATTTT. Combining the CDR3 with reference TRBV19 and TRBJ2-3 gives the whole variable domain DGGITQSPKYLFRKEGQNVTLSCEQNLNHDAMYWYRQDPGQGLRLIYYSQIVNDFQKGDIAEGYSVSREKKESFPLTVTSAQKNPTAFYLCASRLQQGARTDTQYFGPGTRLTVL.

The chain recombines TRBV29-1 with TRBJ1-2; 7 bases fit TRBD1. Germline V gene sequence: CDR1 SQVTM, CDR2 ANQGSEA. The CDR3 covers 13 residues. Losses at the gene ends were 7 bases for V and 1 base for J; bases not matched to a gene: 6. CDR3 region: CSARDSSNYGYTF. The CDR3, as DNA: TGCAGCGCCCGGGACAGTAGTAACTATGGCTACACCTTC.

This clone turned up a few times. The V call is TRBV2, the J call TRBJ1-1; D is undetermined. This CDR3 is 11 amino acids long. V lost 6 bases and J 1 base, leaving 3 bases between the germline ends. Germline V CDR1 and CDR2: SNHLY, FYNNEI. This CDR3 reads CASRRNTEAFF. CDR3 nucleotides: TGTGCCAGCAGGCGGAACACTGAAGCTTTCTTT.